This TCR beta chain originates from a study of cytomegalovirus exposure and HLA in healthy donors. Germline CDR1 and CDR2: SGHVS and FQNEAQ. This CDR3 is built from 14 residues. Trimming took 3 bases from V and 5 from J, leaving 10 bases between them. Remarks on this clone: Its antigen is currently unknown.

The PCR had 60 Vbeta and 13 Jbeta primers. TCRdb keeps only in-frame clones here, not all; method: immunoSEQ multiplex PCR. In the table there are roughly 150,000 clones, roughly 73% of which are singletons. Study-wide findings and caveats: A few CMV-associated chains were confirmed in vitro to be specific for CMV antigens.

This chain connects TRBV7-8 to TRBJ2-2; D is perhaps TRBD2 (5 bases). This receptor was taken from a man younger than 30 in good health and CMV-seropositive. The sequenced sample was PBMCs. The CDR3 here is CASSFTEVTGELFF. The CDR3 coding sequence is TGTGCCAGCAGCTTTACGGAGGTAACCGGGGAGCTGTTTTTT. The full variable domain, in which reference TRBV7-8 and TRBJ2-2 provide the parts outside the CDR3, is GAGVSQSPRYKVAKRGQDVALRCDPISGHVSLFWYQQALGQGPEFLTYFQNEAQLDKSGLPSDRFFAERPEGSVSTLKIQRTQQEDSAVYLCASSFTEVTGELFFGEGSRLTVL.